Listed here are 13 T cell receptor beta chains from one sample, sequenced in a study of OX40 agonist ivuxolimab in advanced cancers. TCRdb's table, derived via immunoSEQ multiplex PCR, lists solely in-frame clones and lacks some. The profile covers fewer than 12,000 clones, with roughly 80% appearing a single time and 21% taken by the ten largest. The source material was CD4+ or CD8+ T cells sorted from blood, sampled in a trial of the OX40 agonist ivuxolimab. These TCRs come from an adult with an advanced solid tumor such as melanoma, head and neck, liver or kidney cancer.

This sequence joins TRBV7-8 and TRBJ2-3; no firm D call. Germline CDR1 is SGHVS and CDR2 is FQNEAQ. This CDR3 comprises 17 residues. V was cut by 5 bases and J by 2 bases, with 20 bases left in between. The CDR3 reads CASSLLGDPTSTDTQYF. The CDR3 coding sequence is TGTGCCAGCAGCCTCCTCGGTGACCCCACGTCCACAGATACGCAGTATTTT.

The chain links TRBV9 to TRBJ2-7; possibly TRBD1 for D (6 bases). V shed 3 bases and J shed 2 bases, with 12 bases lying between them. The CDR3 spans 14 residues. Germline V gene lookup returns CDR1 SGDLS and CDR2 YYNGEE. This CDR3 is CASSADRFAYEQYF. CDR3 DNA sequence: TGTGCCAGCAGCGCAGACAGGTTTGCCTACGAGCAGTACTTC.

The CDR3 loop is CSVANQPDGYTF. The DNA of the CDR3 is TGCAGCGTTGCCAACCAACCGGATGGCTACACCTTC. The V call is TRBV29-1, the J call TRBJ1-2; D ambiguous. V lost 4 bases to trimming and J lost 6 bases, with 12 bases between them. This CDR3 is 12 amino acids long. CDR1 is SQVTM and CDR2 is ANQGSEA in the germline V gene.

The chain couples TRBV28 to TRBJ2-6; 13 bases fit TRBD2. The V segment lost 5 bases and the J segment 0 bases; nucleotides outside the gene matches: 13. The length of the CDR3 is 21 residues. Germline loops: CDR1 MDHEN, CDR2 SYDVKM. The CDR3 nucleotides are TGTGCCAGCAGTGCCGGACTAGCGGGAGCCCACCCCCACTCTGGGGCCAACGTCCTGACTTTC. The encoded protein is CASSAGLAGAHPHSGANVLTF.

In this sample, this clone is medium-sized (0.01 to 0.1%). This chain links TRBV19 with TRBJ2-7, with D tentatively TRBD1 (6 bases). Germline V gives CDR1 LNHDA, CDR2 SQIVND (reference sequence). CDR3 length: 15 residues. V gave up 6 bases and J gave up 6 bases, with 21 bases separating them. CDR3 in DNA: TGTGCCAGTAGACAACTGCCCGGGACAACGAGCGAGCAGTACTTC. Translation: CASRQLPGTTSEQYF.

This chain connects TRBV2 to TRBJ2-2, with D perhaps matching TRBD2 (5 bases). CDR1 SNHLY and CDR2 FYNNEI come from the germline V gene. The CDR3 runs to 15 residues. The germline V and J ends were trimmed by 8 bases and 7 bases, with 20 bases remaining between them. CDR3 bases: TGTGCCAGCGCCGGTAGCGCTCCACATTTCGGGGAGCTGTTTTTT. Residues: CASAGSAPHFGELFF.

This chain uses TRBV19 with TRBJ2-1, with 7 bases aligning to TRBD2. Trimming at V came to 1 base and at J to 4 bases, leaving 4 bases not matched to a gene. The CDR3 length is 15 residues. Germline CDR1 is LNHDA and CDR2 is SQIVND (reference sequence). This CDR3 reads CASSIGSSGYNEQFF. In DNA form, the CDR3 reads TGTGCCAGTAGTATAGGTAGTAGCGGGTACAATGAGCAGTTCTTC. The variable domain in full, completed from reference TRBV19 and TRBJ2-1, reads DGGITQSPKYLFRKEGQNVTLSCEQNLNHDAMYWYRQDPGQGLRLIYYSQIVNDFQKGDIAEGYSVSREKKESFPLTVTSAQKNPTAFYLCASSIGSSGYNEQFFGPGTRLTVL.

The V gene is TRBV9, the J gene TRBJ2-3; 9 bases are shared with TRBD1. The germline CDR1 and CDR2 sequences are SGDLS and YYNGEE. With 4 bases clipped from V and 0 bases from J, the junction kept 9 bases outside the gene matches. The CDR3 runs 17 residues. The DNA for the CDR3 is TGTGCCAGCAGCCTGCCTCGGACAGGGGTTAGCACAGATACGCAGTATTTT. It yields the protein CASSLPRTGVSTDTQYF.

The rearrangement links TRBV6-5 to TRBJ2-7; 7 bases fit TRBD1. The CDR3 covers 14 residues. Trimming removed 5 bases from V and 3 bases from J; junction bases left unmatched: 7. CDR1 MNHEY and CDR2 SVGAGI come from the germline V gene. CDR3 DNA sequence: TGTGCCAGCAGTACCTCACAGGGGTTCTACGAGCAGTACTTC. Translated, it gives CASSTSQGFYEQYF.

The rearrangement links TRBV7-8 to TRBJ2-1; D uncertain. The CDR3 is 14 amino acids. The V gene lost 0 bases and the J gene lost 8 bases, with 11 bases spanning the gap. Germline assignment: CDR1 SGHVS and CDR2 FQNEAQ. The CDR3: CASSLAQVAHEQFF. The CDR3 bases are TGTGCCAGCAGCTTAGCGCAGGTAGCACATGAGCAGTTCTTC.

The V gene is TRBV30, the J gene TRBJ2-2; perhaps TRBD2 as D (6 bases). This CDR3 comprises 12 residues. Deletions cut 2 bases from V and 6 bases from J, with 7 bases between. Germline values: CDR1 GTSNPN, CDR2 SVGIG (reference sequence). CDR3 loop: CAWSWGAGELFF. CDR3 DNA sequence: TGTGCCTGGAGTTGGGGGGCCGGGGAGCTGTTTTTT. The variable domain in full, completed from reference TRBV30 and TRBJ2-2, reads SQTIHQWPATLVQPVGSPLSLECTVEGTSNPNLYWYRQAAGRGLQLLFYSVGIGQISSEVPQNLSASRPQDRQFILSSKKLLLSDSGFYLCAWSWGAGELFFGEGSRLTVL.

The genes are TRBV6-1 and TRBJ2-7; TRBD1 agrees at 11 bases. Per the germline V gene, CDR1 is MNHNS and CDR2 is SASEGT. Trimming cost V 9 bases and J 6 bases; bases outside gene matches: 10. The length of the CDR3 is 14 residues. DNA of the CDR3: TGTGCCAGTCGGGACAGGGGGTTAGGGAGCGAGCAGTACTTC. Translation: CASRDRGLGSEQYF.

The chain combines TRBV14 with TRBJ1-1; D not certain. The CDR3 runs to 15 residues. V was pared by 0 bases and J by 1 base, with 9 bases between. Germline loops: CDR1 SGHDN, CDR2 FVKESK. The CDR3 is CASSQEGGANTEAFF. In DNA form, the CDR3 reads TGTGCCAGCAGCCAAGAGGGAGGAGCGAACACTGAAGCTTTCTTT.